These 31 T cell receptor beta chains were all obtained from the same sample, sequenced in a study of regulatory T cells in long-lasting Graves disease listed by TCRdb under 2021. What this sample's time point label stands for: newly diagnosed GD, antithyroid drugs for less than 3 months. RNA was extracted from PBMCs in TRIzol for both TCR sequencing and RNA sequencing. Library generation was performed with multiplex PCR. Sequenced on an Illumina HiSeq 4000. To build TCR beta libraries, CDR3 regions were amplified by Arm-PCR using iRepertoire HTBI primers. TCRdb ran its own pipeline on the public reads, namely fastp trimming at Q25 and MiXCR clone calling, and kept in-frame beta chains. Rows with one shared CDR3 protein collapse into an entry with the most common genes and DNA. The sample table lists roughly 360,000 distinct CDR3 sequences, over 9.5% of them with a count of one. About 19% of the sample belongs to the ten largest clones.

The sample was also linked to a second study, of T cells in Graves' hyperthyroidism and ophthalmopathy.

The starting material was peripheral blood mononuclear cells (PBMCs), obtained at new diagnosis, from a patient treated with antithyroid drugs. These TCRs come from a young woman with Graves disease. Donor details come from another sample of the same person, matched by shared clones.

This clonotype was seen many times. The chain has TRBV5-1 and TRBJ1-1, with TRBD1 as a possible D gene (5 bases). V was shortened by 1 base and J by 1 base, with 14 bases between the two germline ends. Germline-derived CDR1 and CDR2 are SGHRS and YFSETQ. The CDR3 has 16 residues. CDR3 sequence (DNA): TGCGCCAGCAGCTTGACGGGGGTTACTAGGAACACTGAAGCTTTCTTT. It encodes CASSLTGVTRNTEAFF.

In regard to this clonotype: It differs at one base from a far larger clone, so likely a read error. This rearrangement joins TRBV11-3 to TRBJ2-1, with 10 bases lining up with TRBD2. The DNA end lines up better with TRBJ2-7; the J call may be wrong. The CDR3 sequence is 15 residues long. Looked up from germline, CDR1 is SGHNT and CDR2 is YENEEA. CDR3 residues: CANSPGLADSYEQYF. The CDR3 nucleotides read TGTGCCAACAGCCCCGGACTAGCGGACTCCTACGAGCAGTACTTC.

This clonotype was seen a handful of times. The CDR3 here is CASSSAGAGSTEAFF. For the CDR3, the DNA is TGTGCCAGCAGTTCAGCCGGGGCCGGATCCACTGAAGCTTTCTTT. The chain links TRBV6-2 or TRBV6-3 to TRBJ1-1, with D perhaps matching TRBD1 (5 bases). Germline V gene data show CDR1 as MNHEY and CDR2 as SVGEGT. The CDR3 loop spans 15 amino acids. Trimming removed 4 bases at V and 4 bases at J, with 16 bases between.

This clonotype was detected many times. J is TRBJ2-3 and V is TRBV15; D is unclear. CDR1 and CDR2 (germline): LNHNV, YYDKDF (reference sequence). The CDR3 is 16 amino acids. Trimming took 5 bases from V and 0 from J, leaving 15 bases between them. The CDR3 coding sequence is TGTGCCACCAGCTTAGCACGTTGGCAGAGCACAGATACGCAGTATTTT. It yields the protein CATSLARWQSTDTQYF.

This clonotype was observed at least ten times. This chain joins TRBV7-2 and TRBJ2-7; TRBD2 agrees at 12 bases. V trimming: 4 bases; J trimming: 0 bases; junction bases outside the gene matches: 19. Germline V gives CDR1 SGHTA, CDR2 FQGNSA. The CDR3 is 21 amino acids. The CDR3 here is CASSSLNRTSGGNRSSYEQYV. CDR3 sequence (DNA): TGTGCCAGCAGCTCCCTTAACCGAACTAGCGGGGGGAATCGAAGCTCCTACGAGCAGTACGTC.

This clonotype was seen a handful of times. V gene TRBV20-1 combines with J gene TRBJ2-7; D tentatively fits TRBD1 or TRBD2 (5 bases each). The CDR3 length is 14 residues. Trimming took 4 bases from V and 0 from J, leaving 13 bases between them. Germline lookup yields CDR1 DFQATT and CDR2 SNEGSKA (reference sequence). In nucleotides, the CDR3 is TGCAGTGCTATCAGAGGGACCCCCTCCTACGAGCAGTACTTC. Protein: CSAIRGTPSYEQYF.

A few counts support this clonotype. This rearrangement joins TRBV5-1 to TRBJ1-1, with 7 positions matching TRBD1. Germline values: CDR1 SGHRS, CDR2 YFSETQ. V dropped 4 bases and J dropped 1; count of bases not matched to a gene: 7. This CDR3 region has 15 residues. The CDR3, as DNA: TGCGCCAGCAGCAGTCGGACAGGATGGAACACTGAAGCTTTCTTT. Translated, it gives CASSSRTGWNTEAFF.

The CDR3 loop reads CASSILAGSRNTGELFF. The CDR3 DNA follows: TGTGCCAGCAGTATACTAGCGGGATCACGGAACACCGGGGAGCTGTTTTTT. This chain links TRBV12-3 or TRBV12-4 with TRBJ2-2; 10 bases agree with TRBD2. The CDR3 extends over 17 amino acids. Losses at the gene ends were 5 bases for V and 1 base for J; bases not matched to a gene: 7.

This clonotype was detected ten times or more. This chain links TRBV4-1 with TRBJ1-2, with D hard to call. CDR3 size: 18 residues. Trimming cost V 1 base and J 2 bases, with 20 bases left between them. Germline V gene lookup returns CDR1 MGHRA and CDR2 YSYEKL. The CDR3, as DNA: TGCGCCAGCAGCCAAGTTATCGGGCCGCATTTATCGAACTATGGCTACACCTTC. Translated: CASSQVIGPHLSNYGYTF.

This clonotype was counted at least ten times. This chain connects TRBV7-2 to TRBJ2-3; 10 nucleotides match TRBD1. The J call may be faulty, since TRBJ2-5 better matches the DNA end. The CDR3 extends over 15 amino acids. From germline, CDR1 is SGHTA and CDR2 FQGNSA. This CDR3 reads CASSSQDRGYETQYF. In DNA form, the CDR3 reads TGTGCCAGCAGCTCTCAGGACAGGGGGTACGAGACCCAGTACTTC.

This clonotype came up many times. V usage is TRBV7-2 and J usage is TRBJ1-4; D may be TRBD1 (6 bases). The V end lost 5 bases, the J end lost 5 bases, and 12 bases lay between the germline ends. Germline V lookup: CDR1 SGHTA, CDR2 FQGNSA. CDR3 length: 14 amino acids. In DNA form, the CDR3 reads TGTGCCAGCAGCCCAGGACAGCCGAATGAAAAACTGTTTTTT. Translated, it gives CASSPGQPNEKLFF.

This clonotype was picked up many times. J is TRBJ1-2 and V is TRBV28; 7 bases match TRBD1. The CDR3 loop spans 16 amino acids. CDR1 is MDHEN and CDR2 is SYDVKM in the germline V gene. Trimming at V came to 6 bases and at J to 2 bases, leaving 12 bases not matched to a gene. CDR3 sequence: CASSHHRGMDNYGYTF. CDR3 sequence (DNA): TGTGCCAGCAGCCACCACAGGGGCATGGACAACTATGGCTACACCTTC.

Ten or more counts support this clonotype. This chain connects TRBV12-3 or TRBV12-4 to TRBJ2-2, with D maybe TRBD1 (5 bases). Trimming took 5 bases from V and 0 from J, leaving 22 bases between them. The CDR3 has 19 amino acids. The DNA of the CDR3 is TGTGCCAGCAGTGCCTATTACCCCGTAGACAGAGCGAACACCGGGGAGCTGTTTTTT. It codes for CASSAYYPVDRANTGELFF.

This clonotype was seen at least ten times. The chain combines TRBV18 with TRBJ1-1; TRBD1 might be the D (5 bases). Germline CDR1 and CDR2: KGHSH and LQKENI. The V end was cut by 3 bases, the J end by 5 bases, with 16 bases between. The CDR3 totals 15 residues. CDR3 protein: CASSPMSGGRTEAFF. The CDR3 coding sequence is TGTGCCAGCTCACCTATGAGTGGGGGTCGGACTGAAGCTTTCTTT.

Ten or more counts support this clonotype. The rearrangement links TRBV19 to TRBJ2-1, with D perhaps being TRBD1 or TRBD2 (5 bases each). Germline V lookup: CDR1 LNHDA, CDR2 SQIVND (reference sequence). The V end was cut by 1 base, the J end by 3 bases, with 10 bases between. The CDR3 spans 15 residues. The CDR3 is CASSIVGDVYNEQFF. CDR3 DNA sequence: TGTGCCAGTAGTATAGTGGGGGATGTCTACAATGAGCAGTTCTTC.

This clonotype was detected ten times or more. The V and J genes are TRBV13 and TRBJ2-4; D unresolved. The V end was cut by 4 bases, the J end by 0 bases, with 16 bases between. Germline values: CDR1 PRHDT, CDR2 FYEKMQ (reference sequence). This CDR3 comprises 17 residues. CDR3 bases: TGTGCCAGCAGCTCATTAAAGAAACAACTAGCCAAAAACATTCAGTACTTC. Translated: CASSSLKKQLAKNIQYF.

The rearrangement joins TRBV6-1 to TRBJ2-1, with 8 nucleotides matching TRBD2. The length of the CDR3 is 18 residues. Trimming cost V 6 bases and J 4 bases; bases outside gene matches: 17. Per germline, CDR1 MNHNS and CDR2 SASEGT. The DNA of the CDR3 is TGTGCCAGCAGGCCCCCCGATCGGGGCGGGAGGAAATACAATGAGCAGTTCTTC. As protein: CASRPPDRGGRKYNEQFF.

This clonotype was found many times. This chain connects TRBV24-1 to TRBJ1-1; D uncertain. V was shortened by 7 bases and J by 5 bases, with 13 bases between the two germline ends. From germline, CDR1 is KGHDR and CDR2 SFDVKD. The CDR3 is made up of 13 amino acids. This CDR3 reads CATSEGGWTEAFF. The CDR3, as DNA: TGTGCCACCAGCGAGGGAGGATGGACTGAAGCTTTCTTT.

This clonotype showed up many times. This sequence joins TRBV6-1 and TRBJ2-4; TRBD1 matches at 7 bases. The J segment lost 7 bases and the V segment lost 6 bases, leaving 6 bases of the junction unmatched. Germline V gene sequence: CDR1 MNHNS, CDR2 SASEGT. The CDR3 spans 13 residues. For the CDR3, the DNA is TGTGCCAGCAGAGACAGGGAATGGAACATTCAGTACTTC. It yields the protein CASRDREWNIQYF.

The genes are TRBV12-3 or TRBV12-4 and TRBJ1-1; D unresolved. The CDR3 runs to 16 residues. The V gene lost 6 bases and the J gene lost 4 bases, with 21 bases spanning the gap. The CDR3 DNA sequence: TGTGCCAGCAGCCTGATATACAGCCTCCGGGGCACTGAAGCTTTCTTT. This translates into CASSLIYSLRGTEAFF.

For the CDR3, the DNA is TGCGCCAGCAGCTCCGGACCGGGGGGGTCGTTGGTTCTATGGCCTTATGGCTACACCTTC. As protein: CASSSGPGGSLVLWPYGYTF. The V call is TRBV5-1, the J call TRBJ1-2, with D perhaps TRBD1 (5 bases). Per germline, CDR1 SGHRS and CDR2 YFSETQ. V was trimmed by 3 bases and J by 5 bases, leaving 32 bases between them. CDR3 length: 20 amino acids.

The chain uses TRBV20-1 and TRBJ2-1, with no clear D. Germline CDR1 DFQATT, CDR2 SNEGSKA (reference sequence). CDR3 length: 14 amino acids. V lost 1 base to trimming and J lost 1 base, with 8 bases between them. The CDR3 here is CSARGDRSYNEQFF. The CDR3 DNA reads as TGCAGTGCTAGAGGGGATCGATCCTACAATGAGCAGTTCTTC.

V and J are TRBV30 and TRBJ1-6; D is unclear. Trimming removed 0 bases at V and 6 bases at J, with 9 bases between. CDR1 GTSNPN and CDR2 SVGIG come from the germline V gene (reference sequence). The CDR3 runs 14 residues. The CDR3 coding sequence is TGTGCCTGGAGTGTACATTCCGGTAATTCACCCCTCCACTTT. As protein: CAWSVHSGNSPLHF.

This clonotype was observed many times. This CDR3 reads CASSSGWDEANYGYTF. DNA of the CDR3: TGTGCCAGCAGCTCGGGGTGGGATGAAGCTAACTATGGCTACACCTTC. The V and J genes are TRBV7-9 and TRBJ1-2; D unresolved. The length of the CDR3 is 16 residues. V lost 4 bases and J lost 0, with 15 bases in between. Per germline, CDR1 SEHNR and CDR2 FQNEAQ (reference sequence).

Concerning this clonotype: It may be a read error: a sequence one base away is much more abundant. The chain combines TRBV15 with TRBJ2-1; TRBD1 matches 7 bases. Trimming took 0 bases from V and 9 from J; bases not matched to a gene: 11. The CDR3 covers 16 residues. In germline, CDR1 is LNHNV, CDR2 YYDKDF (reference sequence). CDR3 amino acids: CATSRDGPGGVSEQFF. DNA of the CDR3: TGTGCCACCAGCAGAGATGGGCCAGGGGGAGTTAGTGAGCAGTTCTTC.

This chain connects TRBV6-1 to TRBJ2-6; D is possibly TRBD2 (5 bases). V shed 6 bases and J shed 0 bases, with 9 bases lying between them. There are 15 residues in the CDR3. Per the germline V gene, CDR1 is MNHNS and CDR2 is SASEGT. The CDR3 nucleotides read TGTGCCAGCAGGGACTTTGACTCTGGGGCCAACGTCCTGACTTTC. It yields the protein CASRDFDSGANVLTF.

The chain couples TRBV7-8 to TRBJ2-3; TRBD2 agrees at 7 bases. CDR1 and CDR2 from the germline V gene are SGHVS and FQNEAQ. Trimming removed 2 bases from V and 0 bases from J; junction bases left unmatched: 8. The CDR3 contains 17 residues. CDR3 nucleotides: TGTGCCAGCAGCTTATTAGGTTCTAGCGGAAGCACAGATACGCAGTATTTT. This encodes CASSLLGSSGSTDTQYF.

On this clonotype itself: This may be a read error, as it is one base from a much larger clone. The rearrangement uses TRBV6-2 or TRBV6-3 and TRBJ2-7, with 8 nucleotides matching TRBD1. This CDR3 spans 13 amino acids. From germline, CDR1 is MNHEY and CDR2 SVGEGT. The CDR3 nucleotides read TGTGCCGGCAGCAAGACAGGGGACTACGAGCAGTACGTC. It is translated as CAGSKTGDYEQYV.

This clonotype was detected ten times or more. This chain links TRBV7-9 with TRBJ2-3, with no clear D. CDR1 and CDR2 from the germline V gene are SEHNR and FQNEAQ (reference sequence). The germline V and J ends were trimmed by 1 base and 5 bases, with 13 bases remaining between them. The CDR3 consists of 15 residues. The CDR3 is CASSLEGLTGDTQYF. The CDR3 nucleotides are TGTGCCAGCAGCTTAGAAGGGCTCACGGGAGATACGCAGTATTTT.

This clonotype was detected ten times or more. The rearrangement uses TRBV6-5 and TRBJ2-7; weak D call: TRBD1 (6 bases). V shed 4 bases and J shed 2 bases, with 9 bases lying between them. This CDR3 is built from 13 residues. The germline V gene encodes CDR1 MNHEY and CDR2 SVGAGI. The CDR3 DNA reads TGTGCCAGCAGTTCGACAGGTCCCTACGAGCAGTACTTC. As protein: CASSSTGPYEQYF.

This clonotype was detected many times. The chain carries TRBV28 and TRBJ2-4; 9 bases align to TRBD2. This CDR3 has 15 residues. Germline assignment: CDR1 MDHEN and CDR2 SYDVKM. V was pared by 1 base and J by 10 bases, with 8 bases of the junction left unmatched. CDR3 amino acids: CASSLLAGGPGIQYF. The CDR3 DNA sequence: TGTGCCAGCAGTTTATTGGCGGGAGGGCCGGGAATTCAGTACTTC.